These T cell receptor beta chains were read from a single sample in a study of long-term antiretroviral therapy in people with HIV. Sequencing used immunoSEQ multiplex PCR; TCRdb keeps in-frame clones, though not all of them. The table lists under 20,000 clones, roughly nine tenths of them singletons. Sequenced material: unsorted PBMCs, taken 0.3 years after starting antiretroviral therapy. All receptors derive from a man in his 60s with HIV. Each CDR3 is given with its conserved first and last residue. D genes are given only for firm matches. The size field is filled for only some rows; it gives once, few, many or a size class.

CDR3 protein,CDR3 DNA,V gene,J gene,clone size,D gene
CASSLKAGEVNNEQFF,TGTGCCAGCAGCTTAAAGGCGGGAGAGGTGAACAATGAGCAGTTCTTC,TRBV7-9,TRBJ2-1,once,TRBD2
CASSLDGGPGGEQFF,TGTGCCAGCAGCTTAGACGGGGGGCCCGGGGGGGAGCAGTTCTTC,TRBV5-4,TRBJ2-1,once,.
CSVAGGGGTQYF,TGCAGCGTTGCGGGAGGGGGTGGGACCCAGTACTTC,TRBV29-1,TRBJ2-5,once,TRBD2
CASSWTVNTGELFF,TGTGCCAGCAGTTGGACAGTGAACACCGGGGAGCTGTTTTTT,TRBV6-5,TRBJ2-2,.,.
CASSLARTVDEQYF,TGCGCCAGCAGCTTGGCGCGGACAGTCGACGAGCAGTACTTC,TRBV5-1,TRBJ2-7,.,.
CASSLGGGGPSQPQHF,TGTGCCAGCAGTTTAGGGGGAGGGGGCCCCTCTCAGCCCCAGCATTTT,TRBV27,TRBJ1-5,.,TRBD1
CASSYLEGNSPLHF,TGCGCCAGCAGCTATTTAGAGGGGAATTCACCCCTCCACTTT,TRBV5-1,TRBJ1-6,.,.
CASRGSGSTDTQYF,TGTGCCAGCAGGGGCTCAGGTAGCACAGATACGCAGTATTTT,TRBV9,TRBJ2-3,.,.
CASSLLRTTNEKLFF,TGTGCCAGCAGTTTACTTCGGACAACTAATGAAAAACTGTTTTTT,TRBV28,TRBJ1-4,.,.
CASSEGPGSYNEQFF,TGTGCCAGCAGTGAAGGGCCGGGAAGCTACAATGAGCAGTTCTTC,TRBV6-1,TRBJ2-1,.,.
CASSWNLQGAQTEAFF,TGCGCCAGCAGCTGGAATCTCCAGGGGGCGCAAACTGAAGCTTTCTTT,TRBV5-1,TRBJ1-1,.,TRBD1